The 19 T cell receptor beta chains below were found in one sample sequenced in a study of blood T cell repertoires in COVID-19. Method: immunoSEQ multiplex PCR; TCRdb's copy keeps in-frame clones and lacks some. The sample lists 12,000 to 15,000 clones; 80% to 90% were seen once. The sample consisted of peripheral blood. The receptors shown here come from a human donor in a cohort sampled during active COVID-19.

The rearrangement joins TRBV4-3 to TRBJ1-2, with D possibly matching TRBD1 (5 bases). This CDR3 contains 13 residues. Trimming cost V 0 bases and J 8 bases, with 10 bases left between them. The germline CDR1 and CDR2 sequences are LGHNA and YSLEER. CDR3 in DNA: TGCGCCAGCAGCCAAGACAGGGCTGGCGGCTACACCTTC. This gives the protein CASSQDRAGGYTF.

This sequence joins TRBV28 and TRBJ1-6; 8 bases line up with TRBD1. The V segment lost 5 bases and the J segment 7 bases; nucleotides outside the gene matches: 16. This CDR3 is 18 amino acids long. Germline CDR1 and CDR2: MDHEN and SYDVKM. The CDR3 nucleotides read TGTGCCAGCAGTGAATCCGGGACAGGAAGGTTCGGGAATTCACCCCTCCACTTT. It encodes CASSESGTGRFGNSPLHF. Based on the CDR3 plus reference TRBV28 and TRBJ1-6, the full variable domain is DVKVTQSSRYLVKRTGEKVFLECVQDMDHENMFWYRQDPGLGLRLIYFSYDVKMKEKGDIPEGYSVSREKKERFSLILESASTNQTSMYLCASSESGTGRFGNSPLHFGNGTRLTVT.

The chain links TRBV10-2 to TRBJ1-2; 7 bases are a match to TRBD1. The length of the CDR3 is 14 residues. Germline values: CDR1 WSHSY, CDR2 SAAADI. After removal of 5 bases from V and 6 bases from J, the junction contained 9 bases not matched to a gene. CDR3 loop: CASSSRGHVNGYTF. CDR3 nucleotides: TGCGCCAGCAGTAGTAGGGGGCACGTAAATGGCTACACCTTC.

Here the CDR3 DNA reads TGTGCCAGCTCACCACCGGCGGTCACAGATACGCAGTATTTT. The encoded protein is CASSPPAVTDTQYF. The J gene is TRBJ2-3, the V gene TRBV18; D remains unclear. CDR1 and CDR2 (germline): KGHSH, LQKENI. The CDR3 totals 14 residues. Trimming removed 0 bases from V and 2 bases from J, with 6 bases in between.

This chain uses TRBV5-1 with TRBJ2-5, with 15 bases matching TRBD2. Germline values: CDR1 SGHRS, CDR2 YFSETQ. This CDR3 is 17 amino acids long. Losses at the gene ends were 0 bases for V and 2 bases for J; bases not matched to a gene: 2. This chain's CDR3 is CASSLAGTSGGQETQYF. CDR3 nucleotide sequence: TGCGCCAGCAGCTTGGCGGGGACTAGCGGGGGGCAAGAGACCCAGTACTTC.

This sequence joins TRBV5-4 and TRBJ2-1; the match to TRBD2 covers 10 bases. The CDR3 contains 15 residues. The J segment lost 7 bases and the V segment lost 1 base, leaving 5 bases of the junction unmatched. The germline gives CDR1 SGHNT, CDR2 YYREEE (reference sequence). The CDR3 region is CASSLKSGGGNEQFF. The CDR3 coding sequence is TGTGCCAGCAGCTTGAAAAGCGGGGGGGGTAATGAGCAGTTCTTC. Supplemented by reference TRBV5-4 and TRBJ2-1, the full variable domain reads ETGVTQSPTHLIKTRGQQVTLRCSSQSGHNTVSWYQQALGQGPQFIFQYYREEENGRGNFPPRFSGLQFPNYSSELNVNALELDDSALYLCASSLKSGGGNEQFFGPGTRLTVL.

The chain is built from TRBV11-3 and TRBJ2-3, with D hard to call. This CDR3 region has 16 residues. Germline CDR1 SGHNT, CDR2 YENEEA. The V end lost 4 bases, the J end lost 1 base, and 15 bases lay between the germline ends. The CDR3 spells CASSSSKRGGTDTQYF. DNA of the CDR3: TGTGCCAGCAGCTCGTCTAAGCGTGGAGGCACAGATACGCAGTATTTT.

This clone was detected once. The chain has TRBV7-2 and TRBJ2-7, with 8 bases fitting TRBD1. Germline CDR1 and CDR2: SGHTA and FQGNSA. The CDR3 is made up of 15 amino acids. V lost 6 bases and J lost 7; bases outside the gene matches: 14. The CDR3 DNA reads TGTGCCAGCAGTCCTTACCAGACAGGGGCGGGTGAGCAGTACTTC. Protein: CASSPYQTGAGEQYF. The variable domain in full, completed from reference TRBV7-2 and TRBJ2-7, reads GAGVSQSPSNKVTEKGKDVELRCDPISGHTALYWYRQSLGQGLEFLIYFQGNSAPDKSGLPSDRFSAERTGGSVSTLTIQRTQQEDSAVYLCASSPYQTGAGEQYFGPGTRLTVT.

The V call is TRBV7-9, the J call TRBJ2-6; 10 bases are a match to TRBD1. The CDR3 is made up of 18 amino acids. The ends lost 5 bases at V and 0 bases at J; junction bases unmatched: 7. Germline V lookup: CDR1 SEHNR, CDR2 FQNEAQ (reference sequence). The chain's CDR3 is CASSPLTGGISGANVLTF. DNA for the CDR3: TGTGCCAGCAGCCCCCTGACAGGGGGCATCTCTGGGGCCAACGTCCTGACTTTC.

The chain recombines TRBV9 with TRBJ2-7; D is unclear. V was shortened by 4 bases and J by 0 bases, with 14 bases between the two germline ends. Germline V CDR1 and CDR2: SGDLS, YYNGEE. The CDR3 sequence is 15 residues long. CDR3 residues: CASSLGQVISYEQYF. Written as DNA, the CDR3 is TGTGCCAGCAGCCTAGGCCAGGTAATCTCCTACGAGCAGTACTTC.

V and J are TRBV7-9 and TRBJ2-4, with 7 positions matching TRBD1. V lost 5 bases to trimming and J lost 0 bases; unmatched junction nucleotides: 4. Germline loops: CDR1 SEHNR, CDR2 FQNEAQ (reference sequence). CDR3 length: 15 amino acids. DNA of the CDR3: TGTGCCAGCAGCCAACAGGGGACAGCCAAAAACATTCAGTACTTC. It yields the protein CASSQQGTAKNIQYF. Filled out from reference TRBV7-9 and TRBJ2-4, the complete variable domain reads DTGVSQNPRHKITKRGQNVTFRCDPISEHNRLYWYRQTLGQGPEFLTYFQNEAQLEKSRLLSDRFSAERPKGSFSTLEIQRTEQGDSAMYLCASSQQGTAKNIQYFGAGTRLSVL.

The chain uses TRBV19 and TRBJ1-6, with 9 bases identical to TRBD1. J was trimmed by 9 bases and V by 3 bases; bases with no gene match: 9. The CDR3 has 16 amino acids. Germline loops: CDR1 LNHDA, CDR2 SQIVND (reference sequence). CDR3 sequence reads: CASSIGGQGLSSPLHF. DNA for the CDR3: TGTGCCAGTAGTATTGGGGGACAGGGTCTCTCTTCACCCCTCCACTTT.

The chain recombines TRBV2 with TRBJ2-1, with D perhaps TRBD2 (5 bases). The CDR3 runs 14 residues. Trimming shortened V by 4 bases and J by 5 bases, and 12 bases separated the two germline ends. Germline V CDR1 and CDR2: SNHLY, FYNNEI. CDR3 region: CASSVSSLDNEQFF. The CDR3 bases are TGTGCCAGCAGTGTGTCTAGCCTCGACAATGAGCAGTTCTTC.

CDR3 DNA sequence: TGTGCCAGCAGCCCCGGGACAGGGAACAATGAGCAGTTCTTC. Residues: CASSPGTGNNEQFF. J is TRBJ2-1 and V is TRBV4-2; 9 positions match TRBD1. There are 14 residues in the CDR3. Germline trimming cut 4 bases from V and 5 bases from J; bases unmatched to any gene: 3. Looked up from germline, CDR1 is LGHNA and CDR2 is YNFKEQ.

This chain joins TRBV29-1 and TRBJ1-2, with 8 positions matching TRBD1. The CDR3 totals 13 residues. CDR1 and CDR2 (germline): SQVTM, ANQGSEA. J was trimmed by 2 bases and V by 6 bases; bases with no gene match: 5. Here the CDR3 reads CSVGSGGNYGYTF. CDR3 DNA sequence: TGCAGCGTAGGGTCAGGGGGCAACTATGGCTACACCTTC.

The rearrangement uses TRBV25-1 and TRBJ2-7; 9 nucleotides line up with TRBD1. V gave up 3 bases and J gave up 0 bases; unmatched junction bases: 3. The CDR3 length is 15 residues. In germline, CDR1 is MGHDK, CDR2 SYGVNS. The CDR3 sequence: CASSDWGQGSYEQYF. The CDR3 coding sequence is TGTGCCAGCAGTGATTGGGGACAGGGCTCCTACGAGCAGTACTTC.

This chain connects TRBV2 to TRBJ2-1, with 7 bases fitting TRBD1. V was pared by 4 bases and J by 6 bases, with 6 bases of the junction left unmatched. From germline, CDR1 is SNHLY and CDR2 FYNNEI. There are 14 residues in the CDR3. CDR3 residues: CASSGTGVVNEQFF. CDR3 coding DNA: TGTGCCAGCAGTGGGACAGGAGTTGTCAATGAGCAGTTCTTC.

The V and J genes are TRBV21-1 and TRBJ1-2. TRBV21-1 is labeled a pseudogene. This CDR3 region has 11 residues. CDR3 sequence (DNA): TGTGCCAGCCCCCAACTCTATGGCTACACCTTC. Translating it yields CASPQLYGYTF.

V and J are TRBV5-1 and TRBJ2-1; 10 nucleotides align to TRBD1. This CDR3 has 16 residues. V lost 0 bases and J lost 9; bases outside the gene matches: 9. Germline V gene sequence: CDR1 SGHRS, CDR2 YFSETQ. The CDR3 coding sequence is TGCGCCAGCAGCTTGGTTGGGGGACAGGGGTCGGCTGAGCAGTTCTTC. Protein product: CASSLVGGQGSAEQFF.